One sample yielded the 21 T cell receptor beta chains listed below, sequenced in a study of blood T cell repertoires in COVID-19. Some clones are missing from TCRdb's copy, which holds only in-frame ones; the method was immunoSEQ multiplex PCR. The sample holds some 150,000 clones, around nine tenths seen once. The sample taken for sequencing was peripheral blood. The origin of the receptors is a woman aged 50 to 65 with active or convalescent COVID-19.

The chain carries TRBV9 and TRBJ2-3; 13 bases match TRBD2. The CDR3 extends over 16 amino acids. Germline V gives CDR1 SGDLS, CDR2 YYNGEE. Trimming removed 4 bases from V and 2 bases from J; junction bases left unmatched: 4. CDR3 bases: TGTGCCAGCAGCAAGGGGACTAGCGGGGTCACAGATACGCAGTATTTT. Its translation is CASSKGTSGVTDTQYF. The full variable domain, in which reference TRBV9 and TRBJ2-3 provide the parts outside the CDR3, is DSGVTQTPKHLITATGQRVTLRCSPRSGDLSVYWYQQSLDQGLQFLIQYYNGEERAKGNILERFSAQQFPDLHSELNLSSLELGDSALYFCASSKGTSGVTDTQYFGPGTRLTVL.

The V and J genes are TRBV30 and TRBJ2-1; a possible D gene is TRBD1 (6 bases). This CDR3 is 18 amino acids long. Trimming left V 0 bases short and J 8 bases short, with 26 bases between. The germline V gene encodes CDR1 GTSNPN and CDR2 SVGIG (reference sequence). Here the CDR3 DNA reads TGTGCCTGGAGTGTCAATCCAGCATGGGGGCGGACGTTCGATGAGCAGTTCTTC. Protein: CAWSVNPAWGRTFDEQFF.

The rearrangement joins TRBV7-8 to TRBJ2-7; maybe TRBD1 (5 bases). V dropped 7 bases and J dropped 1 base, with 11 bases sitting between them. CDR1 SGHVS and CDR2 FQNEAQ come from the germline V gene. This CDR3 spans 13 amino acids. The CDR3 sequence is CASNLDTSYEQYF. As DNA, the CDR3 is TGTGCCAGCAATTTGGACACATCCTACGAGCAGTACTTC.

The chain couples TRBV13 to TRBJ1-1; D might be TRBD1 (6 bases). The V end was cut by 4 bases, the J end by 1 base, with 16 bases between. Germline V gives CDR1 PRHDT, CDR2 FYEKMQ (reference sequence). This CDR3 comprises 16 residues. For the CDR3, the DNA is TGTGCCAGCAGCTCATTTCCCGGGACACCGAACACTGAAGCTTTCTTT. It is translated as CASSSFPGTPNTEAFF.

The CDR3 is CASSYSRTTGELFF. The CDR3 coding sequence is TGTGCCAGCAGTTATTCTAGAACCACCGGGGAGCTGTTTTTT. The V and J genes are TRBV9 and TRBJ2-2; D is undetermined. The CDR3 sequence is 14 residues long. The V gene lost 5 bases and the J gene lost 4 bases, with 12 bases spanning the gap. CDR1 is SGDLS and CDR2 is YYNGEE in the germline V gene.

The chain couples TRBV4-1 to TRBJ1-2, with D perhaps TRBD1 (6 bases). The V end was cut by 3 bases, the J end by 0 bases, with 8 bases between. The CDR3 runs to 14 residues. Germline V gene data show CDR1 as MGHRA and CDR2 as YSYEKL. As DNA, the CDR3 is TGCGCCAGCAGCCATGACAGGTCTAACTATGGCTACACCTTC. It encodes CASSHDRSNYGYTF.

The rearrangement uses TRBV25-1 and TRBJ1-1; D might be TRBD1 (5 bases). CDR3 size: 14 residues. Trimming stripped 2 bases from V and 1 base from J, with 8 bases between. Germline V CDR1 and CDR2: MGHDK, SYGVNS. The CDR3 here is CASSEQGANTEAFF. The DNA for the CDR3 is TGTGCCAGCAGTGAACAGGGCGCGAACACTGAAGCTTTCTTT.

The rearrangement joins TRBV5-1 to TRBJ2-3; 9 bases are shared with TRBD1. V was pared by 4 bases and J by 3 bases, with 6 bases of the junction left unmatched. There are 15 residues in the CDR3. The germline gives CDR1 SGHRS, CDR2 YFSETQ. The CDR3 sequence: CASSPGDRVTDTQYF. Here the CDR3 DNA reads TGCGCCAGCAGCCCGGGGGACAGGGTAACAGATACGCAGTATTTT.

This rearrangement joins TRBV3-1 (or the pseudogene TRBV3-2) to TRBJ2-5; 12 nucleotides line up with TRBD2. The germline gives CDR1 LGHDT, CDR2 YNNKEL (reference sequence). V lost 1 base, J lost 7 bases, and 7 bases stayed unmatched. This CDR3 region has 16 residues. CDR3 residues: CASSQGGLAGFSTQYF. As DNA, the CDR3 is TGTGCCAGCAGCCAAGGCGGACTAGCGGGATTTTCGACCCAGTACTTC.

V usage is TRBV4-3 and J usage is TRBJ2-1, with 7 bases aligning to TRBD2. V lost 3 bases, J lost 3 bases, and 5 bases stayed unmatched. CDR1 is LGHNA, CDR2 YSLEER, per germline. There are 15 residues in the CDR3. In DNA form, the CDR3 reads TGCGCCAGCAGCCAGACCAGGACTAGCTACAATGAGCAGTTCTTC. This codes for CASSQTRTSYNEQFF.

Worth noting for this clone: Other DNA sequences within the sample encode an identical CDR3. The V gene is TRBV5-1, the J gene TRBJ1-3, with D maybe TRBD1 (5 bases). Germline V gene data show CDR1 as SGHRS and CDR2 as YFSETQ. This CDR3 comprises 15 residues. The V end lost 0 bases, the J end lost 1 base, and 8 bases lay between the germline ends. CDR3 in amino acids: CASSLEGVSGNTIYF. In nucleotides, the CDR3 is TGCGCCAGCAGCTTGGAAGGGGTGTCTGGAAACACCATATATTTT. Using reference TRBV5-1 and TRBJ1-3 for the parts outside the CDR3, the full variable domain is KAGVTQTPRYLIKTRGQQVTLSCSPISGHRSVSWYQQTPGQGLQFLFEYFSETQRNKGNFPGRFSGRQFSNSRSEMNVSTLELGDSALYLCASSLEGVSGNTIYFGEGSWLTVV.

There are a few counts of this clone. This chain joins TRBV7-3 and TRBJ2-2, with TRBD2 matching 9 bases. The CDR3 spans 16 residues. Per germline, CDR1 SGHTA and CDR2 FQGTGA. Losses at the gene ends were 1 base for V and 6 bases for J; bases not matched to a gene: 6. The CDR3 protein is CASSLNSGSSAGELFF. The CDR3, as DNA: TGTGCCAGCAGCTTAAATAGCGGGAGTTCCGCCGGGGAGCTGTTTTTT.

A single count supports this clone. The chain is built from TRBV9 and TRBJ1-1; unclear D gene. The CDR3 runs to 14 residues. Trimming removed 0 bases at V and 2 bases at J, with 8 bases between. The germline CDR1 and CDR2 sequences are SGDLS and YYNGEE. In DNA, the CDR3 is TGTGCCAGCAGCGTAGGAGCAATTAACACTGAAGCTTTCTTT. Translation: CASSVGAINTEAFF.

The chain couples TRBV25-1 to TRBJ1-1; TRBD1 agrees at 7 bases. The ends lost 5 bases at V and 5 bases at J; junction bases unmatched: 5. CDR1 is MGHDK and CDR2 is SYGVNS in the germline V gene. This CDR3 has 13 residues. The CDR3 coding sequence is TGTGCCAGCAGTAGGGGGCTAGGGACTGAAGCTTTCTTT. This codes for CASSRGLGTEAFF.

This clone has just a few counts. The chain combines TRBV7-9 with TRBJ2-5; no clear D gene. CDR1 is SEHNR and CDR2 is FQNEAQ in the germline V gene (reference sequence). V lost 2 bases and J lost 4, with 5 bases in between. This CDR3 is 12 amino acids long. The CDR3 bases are TGTGCCAGCAGCTTATCGGGAGAGACCCAGTACTTC. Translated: CASSLSGETQYF.

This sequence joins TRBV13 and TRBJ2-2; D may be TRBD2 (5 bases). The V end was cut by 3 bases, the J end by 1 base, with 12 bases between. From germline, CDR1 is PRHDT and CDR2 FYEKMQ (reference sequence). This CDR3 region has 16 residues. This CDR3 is CASSFSGGRNTGELFF. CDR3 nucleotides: TGTGCCAGCAGCTTCTCCGGCGGGCGGAACACCGGGGAGCTGTTTTTT.

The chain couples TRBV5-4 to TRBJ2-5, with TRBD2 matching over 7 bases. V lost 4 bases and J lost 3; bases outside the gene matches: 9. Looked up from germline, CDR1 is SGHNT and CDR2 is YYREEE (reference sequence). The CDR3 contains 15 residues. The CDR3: CASSPGLLYEETQYF. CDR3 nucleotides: TGTGCCAGCAGCCCGGGACTACTCTACGAAGAGACCCAGTACTTC. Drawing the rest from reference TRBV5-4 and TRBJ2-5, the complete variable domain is ETGVTQSPTHLIKTRGQQVTLRCSSQSGHNTVSWYQQALGQGPQFIFQYYREEENGRGNFPPRFSGLQFPNYSSELNVNALELDDSALYLCASSPGLLYEETQYFGPGTRLLVL.

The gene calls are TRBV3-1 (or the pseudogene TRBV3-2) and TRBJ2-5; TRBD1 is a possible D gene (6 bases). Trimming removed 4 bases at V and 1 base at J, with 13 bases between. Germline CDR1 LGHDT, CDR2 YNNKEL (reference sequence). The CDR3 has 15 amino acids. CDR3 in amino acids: CASSPLQGIQETQYF. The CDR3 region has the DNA TGTGCCAGCAGCCCACTCCAGGGGATCCAAGAGACCCAGTACTTC.

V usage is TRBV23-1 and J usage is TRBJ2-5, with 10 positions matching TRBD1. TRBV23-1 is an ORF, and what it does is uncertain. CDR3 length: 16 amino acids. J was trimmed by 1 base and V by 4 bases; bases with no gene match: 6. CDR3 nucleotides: TGCGCCAGCAGTCGTCCGGGACAGGGGATCCAAGAGACCCAGTACTTC. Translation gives CASSRPGQGIQETQYF.

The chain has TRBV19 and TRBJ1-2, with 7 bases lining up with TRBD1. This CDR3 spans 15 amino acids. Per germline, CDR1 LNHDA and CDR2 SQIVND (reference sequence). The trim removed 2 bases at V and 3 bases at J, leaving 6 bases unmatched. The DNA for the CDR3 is TGTGCCAGTAGTATACCCTGGGACAGAGACTATGGCTACACCTTC. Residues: CASSIPWDRDYGYTF.

CDR3 DNA sequence: TGTGCCAGCAGCGCGGATGGAGGGACAGGGAACTATGGCTACACCTTC. Protein sequence: CASSADGGTGNYGYTF. The gene calls are TRBV9 and TRBJ1-2; the match to TRBD1 covers 9 bases. Germline values: CDR1 SGDLS, CDR2 YYNGEE. The V segment lost 3 bases and the J segment 2 bases; nucleotides outside the gene matches: 8. The CDR3 totals 16 residues.